This T cell receptor (beta chain) was retrieved from a study of blood T cell repertoires in COVID-19. Looking at the study overall: Samples representing acute and convalescent COVID-19 were sourced from the United States, Italy and Spain. Sample material is recorded as cDNA or gDNA derived from T cells, B-cell-depleted T cells, or PBMCs.

The CDR3 spans 12 residues. Germline V lookup: CDR1 SGHRS, CDR2 YFSETQ. With 3 bases removed from V and 7 bases from J, the gap between germline ends came to 10 bases. Original analysis: Nucleated cell counts were estimated from reference gene primer amplification. Sequenced by immunoSEQ multiplex PCR; TCRdb stores in-frame clones only, minus some. V, J and clone size were drawn from that table, and D and trimming were deduced from the DNA. The sample yields 85,000 to 95,000 clones, around 88% seen once. Sequenced: peripheral blood. This rearrangement joins TRBV5-1 to TRBJ1-2; D perhaps matches TRBD1 (5 bases). This receptor was obtained from a woman aged 80 or over with acute or convalescent COVID-19. The CDR3: CASSSTASGYTF. CDR3 DNA: TGCGCCAGCAGCTCGACAGCTTCTGGCTACACCTTC.